This TCR beta chain came from a study of human T cells and chemical hapten exposure. This clonotype was counted at least ten times. Antigen specificity is unknown. In the library, unique molecular identifiers were attached to individual cDNA molecules. One entry per CDR3 protein results from TCRdb running MiXCR on the RACE reads. In the table there are 35,000 to 55,000 distinct CDR3 sequences, 3.5% to 4% of which are singletons. With 6 bases removed from V and 8 bases from J, the gap between germline ends came to 20 bases. Germline CDR1 LNHNV, CDR2 YYDKDF (reference sequence). The length of the CDR3 is 15 residues. Study results and limitations: Sensitizing to DPC left TCRs with a frequency above 1 in 1000 unaltered.

Time point: healthy volunteer bleed at 6 weeks. Unfractionated whole blood yielded the extracted total RNA. The sample taken for sequencing was whole blood. The chain combines TRBV15 with TRBJ1-5, with no clear D. The receptor's source is a human donor in good health. Some clones in this sample may be carry-over from other donors' samples. Written as DNA, the CDR3 is TGTGCCACCAGTCAGGACGGGCGACCCACCGAGCCCCAGCATTTT. Residues: CATSQDGRPTEPQHF.